Listed here is a single T cell receptor beta chain. Antigen specificity is unknown. This sample was included in a study of T cells after yellow fever vaccination. Study findings and constraints: Reappearance after the booster was seen for most primary-vaccination clones, at 96% CD4 and roughly 90% CD8.

Trimming removed 3 bases from V and 5 bases from J; junction bases left unmatched: 9. The CDR3 is 16 residues long. The germline V gene encodes CDR1 SGHAT and CDR2 FQNNGV. Via MiXCR, TCRdb re-called the 5' RACE reads, giving one row per CDR3 protein. Of 100,000 to 150,000 distinct CDR3 sequences in the sample, roughly 15% were seen once. The chain recombines TRBV11-2 with TRBJ2-3, with 9 positions matching TRBD2. This sequence was found in a man in his late teens or twenties who received the YFV17D yellow fever vaccine. Sequenced here: CD8+ T cells sorted from PBMCs, sampled 5 days after the yellow fever booster vaccination. CDR3 in amino acids: CASSLGAGGSVDTQYF. The CDR3 DNA is TGTGCCAGCAGCTTGGGAGCGGGGGGATCGGTAGATACGCAGTATTTT.